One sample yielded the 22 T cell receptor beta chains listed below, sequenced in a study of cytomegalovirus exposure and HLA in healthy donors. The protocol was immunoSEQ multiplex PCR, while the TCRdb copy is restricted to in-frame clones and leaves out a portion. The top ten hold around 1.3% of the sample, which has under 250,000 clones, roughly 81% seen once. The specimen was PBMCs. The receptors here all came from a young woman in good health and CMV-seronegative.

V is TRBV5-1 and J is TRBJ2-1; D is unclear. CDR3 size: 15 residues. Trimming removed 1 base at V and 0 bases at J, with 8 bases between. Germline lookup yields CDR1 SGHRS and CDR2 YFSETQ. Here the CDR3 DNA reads TGCGCCAGCAGCTTGACGAGGAGCTCCTACAATGAGCAGTTCTTC. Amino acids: CASSLTRSSYNEQFF.

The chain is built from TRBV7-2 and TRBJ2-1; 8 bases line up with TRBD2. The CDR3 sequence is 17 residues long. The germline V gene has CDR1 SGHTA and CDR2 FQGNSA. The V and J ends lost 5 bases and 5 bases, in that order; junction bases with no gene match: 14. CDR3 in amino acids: CASSPGRGLAGNNEQFF. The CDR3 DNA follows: TGTGCCAGCAGCCCCGGGCGGGGGCTAGCGGGTAACAATGAGCAGTTCTTC.

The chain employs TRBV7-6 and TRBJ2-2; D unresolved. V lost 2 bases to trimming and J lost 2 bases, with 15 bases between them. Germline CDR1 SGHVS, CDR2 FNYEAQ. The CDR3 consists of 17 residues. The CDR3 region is CASSLWSPTINTGELFF. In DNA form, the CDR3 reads TGTGCCAGCAGCTTATGGAGTCCCACCATCAACACCGGGGAGCTGTTTTTT.

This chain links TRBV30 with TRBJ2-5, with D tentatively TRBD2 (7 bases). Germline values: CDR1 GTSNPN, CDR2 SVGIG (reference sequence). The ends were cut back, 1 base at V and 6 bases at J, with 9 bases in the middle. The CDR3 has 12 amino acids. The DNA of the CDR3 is TGTGCCTGGAGTGGGGGGGGGCAGACCCAGTACTTC. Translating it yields CAWSGGGQTQYF.

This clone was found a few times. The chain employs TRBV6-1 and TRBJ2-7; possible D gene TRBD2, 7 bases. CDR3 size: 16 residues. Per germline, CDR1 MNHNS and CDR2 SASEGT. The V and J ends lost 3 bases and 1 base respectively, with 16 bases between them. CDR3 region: CASSDPGRGTSYEQYF. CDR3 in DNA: TGTGCCAGCAGTGACCCGGGGAGGGGGACATCCTACGAGCAGTACTTC.

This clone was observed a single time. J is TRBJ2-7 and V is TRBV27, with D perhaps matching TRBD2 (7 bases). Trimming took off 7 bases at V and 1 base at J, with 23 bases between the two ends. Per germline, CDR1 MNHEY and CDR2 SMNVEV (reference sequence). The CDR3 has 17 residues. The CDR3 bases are TGTGCCAGCATGAGGGCCCGGGGGGCGGGGGCTTCCTACGAGCAGTACTTC. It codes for CASMRARGAGASYEQYF.

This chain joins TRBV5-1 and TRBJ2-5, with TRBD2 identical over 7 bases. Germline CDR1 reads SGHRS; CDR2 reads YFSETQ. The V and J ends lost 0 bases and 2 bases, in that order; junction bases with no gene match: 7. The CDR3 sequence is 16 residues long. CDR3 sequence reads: CASSLAGASGQETQYF. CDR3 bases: TGCGCCAGCAGCTTGGCCGGGGCTAGCGGACAAGAGACCCAGTACTTC.

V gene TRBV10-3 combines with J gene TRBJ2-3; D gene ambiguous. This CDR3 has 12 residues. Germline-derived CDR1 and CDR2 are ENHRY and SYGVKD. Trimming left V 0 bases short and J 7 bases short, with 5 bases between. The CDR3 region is CAISESAHTQYF. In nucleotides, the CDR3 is TGTGCCATCAGTGAGTCTGCGCATACGCAGTATTTT.

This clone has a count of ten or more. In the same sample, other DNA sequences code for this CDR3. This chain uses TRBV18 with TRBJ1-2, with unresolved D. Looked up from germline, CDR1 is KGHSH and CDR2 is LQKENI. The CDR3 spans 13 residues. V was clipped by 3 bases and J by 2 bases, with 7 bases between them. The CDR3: CASSPGENYGYTF. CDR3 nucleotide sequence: TGTGCCAGCTCACCGGGAGAAAACTATGGCTACACCTTC.

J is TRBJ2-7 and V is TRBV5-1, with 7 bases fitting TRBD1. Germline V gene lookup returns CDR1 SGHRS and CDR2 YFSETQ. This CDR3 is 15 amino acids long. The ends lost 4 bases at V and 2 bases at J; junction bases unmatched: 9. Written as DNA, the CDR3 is TGCGCCAGCAGCGGGTACCGCCAGGGGGCCTACGAGCAGTACTTC. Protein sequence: CASSGYRQGAYEQYF.

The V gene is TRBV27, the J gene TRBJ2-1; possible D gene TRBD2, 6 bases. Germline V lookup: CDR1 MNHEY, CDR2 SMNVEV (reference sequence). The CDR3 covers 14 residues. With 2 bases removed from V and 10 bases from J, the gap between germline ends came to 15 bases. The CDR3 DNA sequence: TGTGCCAGCAGTTTAAGAGGTAGCGGTTACGAGCAGTTCTTC. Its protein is CASSLRGSGYEQFF.

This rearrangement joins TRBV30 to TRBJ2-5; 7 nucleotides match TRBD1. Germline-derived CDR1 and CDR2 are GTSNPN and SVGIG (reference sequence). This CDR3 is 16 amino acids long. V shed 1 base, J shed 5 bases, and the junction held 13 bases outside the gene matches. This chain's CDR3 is CAWSAHRDGRGETQYF. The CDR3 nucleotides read TGTGCCTGGAGTGCCCACCGGGACGGCAGGGGGGAGACCCAGTACTTC.

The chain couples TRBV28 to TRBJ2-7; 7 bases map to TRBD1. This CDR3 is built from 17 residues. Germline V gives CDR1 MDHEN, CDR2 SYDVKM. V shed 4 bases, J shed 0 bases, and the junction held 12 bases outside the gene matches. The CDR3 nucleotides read TGTGCCAGCAGTTCGGCCCTGGGACAGAAGTACTCCTACGAGCAGTACTTC. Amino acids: CASSSALGQKYSYEQYF.

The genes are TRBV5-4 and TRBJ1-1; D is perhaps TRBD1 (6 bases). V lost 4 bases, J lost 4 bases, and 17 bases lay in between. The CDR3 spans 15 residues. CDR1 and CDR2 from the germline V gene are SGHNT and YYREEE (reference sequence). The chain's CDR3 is CASSQSGGRSTEAFF. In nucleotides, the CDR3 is TGTGCCAGCAGCCAATCGGGGGGGCGCAGCACTGAAGCTTTCTTT. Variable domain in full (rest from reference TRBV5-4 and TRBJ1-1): ETGVTQSPTHLIKTRGQQVTLRCSSQSGHNTVSWYQQALGQGPQFIFQYYREEENGRGNFPPRFSGLQFPNYSSELNVNALELDDSALYLCASSQSGGRSTEAFFGQGTRLTVV.

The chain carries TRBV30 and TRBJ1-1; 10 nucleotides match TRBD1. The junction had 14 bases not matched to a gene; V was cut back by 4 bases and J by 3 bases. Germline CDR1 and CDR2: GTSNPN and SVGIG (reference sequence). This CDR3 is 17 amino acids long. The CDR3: CAWIYGQGVLLDTEAFF. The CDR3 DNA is TGTGCCTGGATCTATGGACAGGGGGTTCTTCTGGACACTGAAGCTTTCTTT.

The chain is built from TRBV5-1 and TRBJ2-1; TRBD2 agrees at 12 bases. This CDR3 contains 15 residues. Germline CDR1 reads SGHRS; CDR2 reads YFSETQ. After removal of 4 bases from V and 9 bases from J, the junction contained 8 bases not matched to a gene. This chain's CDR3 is CASSPTSGRSGEQFF. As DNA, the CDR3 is TGCGCCAGCAGCCCGACTAGCGGGAGATCGGGTGAGCAGTTCTTC.

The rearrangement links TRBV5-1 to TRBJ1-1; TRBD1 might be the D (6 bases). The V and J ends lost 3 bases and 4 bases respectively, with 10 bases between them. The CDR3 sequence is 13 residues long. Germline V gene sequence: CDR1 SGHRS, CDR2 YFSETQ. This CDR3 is CASSWRTATEAFF. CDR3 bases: TGCGCCAGCAGCTGGAGGACAGCCACTGAAGCTTTCTTT.

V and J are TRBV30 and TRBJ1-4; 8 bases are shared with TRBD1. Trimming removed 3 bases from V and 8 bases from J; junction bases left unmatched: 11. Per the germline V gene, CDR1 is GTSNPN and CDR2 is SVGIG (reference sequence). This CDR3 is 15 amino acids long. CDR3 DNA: TGTGCCTGGAGGGGAGCCGGACAGGGTAGGGAAAAACTGTTTTTT. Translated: CAWRGAGQGREKLFF.

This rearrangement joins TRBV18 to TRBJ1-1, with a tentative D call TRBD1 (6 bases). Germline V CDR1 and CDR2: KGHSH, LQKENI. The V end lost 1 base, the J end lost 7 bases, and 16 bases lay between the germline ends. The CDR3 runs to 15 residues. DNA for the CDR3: TGTGCCAGCTCACCACTACCGACAGGACTGGATGAAGCTTTCTTT. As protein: CASSPLPTGLDEAFF.

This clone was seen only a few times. CDR3 bases: TGTGCCAGCAGCTTAGGCCGGAACTATGGCTACACCTTC. Protein product: CASSLGRNYGYTF. The rearrangement links TRBV11-2 to TRBJ1-2; D is undetermined. The CDR3 is 13 amino acids. Germline loops: CDR1 SGHAT, CDR2 FQNNGV. Trimming removed 1 base at V and 2 bases at J, with 5 bases between.

CDR3 coding DNA: TGTGCCAGCACCCGGAGCGAAAAACTGTTTTTT. It yields the protein CASTRSEKLFF. V is TRBV7-9 and J is TRBJ1-4; D unresolved. V lost 7 bases to trimming and J lost 8 bases, with 8 bases between them. Germline V gene data show CDR1 as SEHNR and CDR2 as FQNEAQ (reference sequence). The CDR3 loop spans 11 amino acids.

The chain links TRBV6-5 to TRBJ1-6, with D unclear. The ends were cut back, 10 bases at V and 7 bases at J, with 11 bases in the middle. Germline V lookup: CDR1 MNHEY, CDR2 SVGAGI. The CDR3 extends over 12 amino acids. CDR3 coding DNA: TGTGCCACCACCAGGTGGAATTCACCCCTCCACTTT. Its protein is CATTRWNSPLHF.